Below, one T cell receptor (beta chain) is given with its context. From germline, CDR1 is KGHSH and CDR2 LQKENI. This CDR3 comprises 15 residues. Trimming took off 2 bases at V and 2 bases at J, with 10 bases between the two ends. The entry originates in a study of radiation and T cells in renal cell carcinoma. As for the study in general: Nephrectomy followed 15 Gy stereotactic body radiation by 4 weeks.

Generated by immunoSEQ multiplex PCR, the TCRdb table keeps only in-frame clones and is missing some. The sample yields 150,000 or so clones, about nine tenths seen once. The time point here: baseline pretreatment blood. Treatment specified: 15 Gy SBRT to primary tumor, nephrectomy 4 weeks later. This renal cell carcinoma was of the clear cell type. This sequence was found in a woman in her seventies with renal cell carcinoma. The sequencing used blood, collected from a patient whose treatment included radiotherapy and nephrectomy. V gene TRBV18 combines with J gene TRBJ2-1; D is perhaps TRBD2 (6 bases). Here the CDR3 DNA reads TGTGCCAGCTCACCATGGGGGGACCCCTACAATGAGCAGTTCTTC. Translation gives CASSPWGDPYNEQFF.